This is a list of T cell receptor beta chains from one sample in a study of blood T cell repertoires in COVID-19. Measured with immunoSEQ multiplex PCR; TCRdb has only the in-frame clones, and not every one. The sample lists 150,000 to 200,000 clones; over 75% were seen once. Sequencing was performed on peripheral blood. All receptors come from a man between 65 and 85 years old with active or convalescent COVID-19. CDR3s include the opening cysteine and the closing phenylalanine or tryptophan. D genes are given only for firm matches. The size field is filled for only some rows; it gives once, few, many or a size class.

>NA|TRBV10-1|TRBJ2-2|NA
CASSGPAGAGDTGELFF
TGCGCCAGCAGTGGCCCGGCGGGGGCAGGGGACACCGGGGAGCTGTTTTTT
>NA|TRBV18|TRBJ1-2|NA
CASSPTENYGYTF
TGTGCCAGCTCTCCGACTGAGAACTATGGCTACACCTTC
>NA|TRBV6-5|TRBJ2-3|NA
CASSYQYPVSTDTQYF
TGTGCCAGCAGTTACCAGTATCCCGTGAGCACAGATACGCAGTATTTT
>once|TRBV30|TRBJ1-6|NA
CAWSNQRGTYNSPLHF
TGTGCCTGGAGTAACCAGAGAGGAACCTATAATTCACCCCTCCACTTT
>once|TRBV10-2|TRBJ2-7|NA
CASSESLYEQYF
TGCGCCAGCAGTGAGTCCCTTTACGAGCAGTACTTC
>NA|TRBV2|TRBJ2-5|TRBD2
CASRRAGTSGRVGLVQETQYF
TGTGCCAGCAGGCGAGCCGGGACTAGCGGGAGGGTGGGTCTAGTTCAGGAGACCCAGTACTTC
>NA|TRBV5-5|TRBJ1-4|NA
CASGPAVNEKLFF
TGTGCCAGCGGTCCAGCGGTTAATGAAAAACTGTTTTTT
>NA|TRBV6-5|TRBJ1-2|NA
CASTPSVSDGYTF
TGTGCCAGCACCCCATCGGTCTCGGATGGCTACACCTTC
>NA|TRBV9|TRBJ2-5|NA
CASSAGGETQYF
TGTGCCAGCAGCGCCGGAGGAGAGACCCAGTACTTC
>NA|TRBV7-7|TRBJ2-5|NA
CASSLGGTGAQETQYF
TGTGCCAGCAGCTTGGGCGGGACTGGGGCTCAAGAGACCCAGTACTTC
>NA|TRBV9|TRBJ1-1|NA
CASSLASNTEAFF
TGTGCCAGCAGCTTGGCCTCTAACACTGAAGCTTTCTTT
>NA|TRBV5-1|TRBJ2-5|TRBD2
CASSVGTSGGQETQYF
TGCGCCAGCAGCGTAGGGACTAGCGGGGGGCAAGAGACCCAGTACTTC
>NA|TRBV5-4|TRBJ2-7|NA
CASSTAERNEQYF
TGTGCCAGCAGCACTGCTGAGCGGAACGAGCAGTACTTC
>NA|TRBV2|TRBJ2-2|TRBD2
CASKDFSGRKDTGELFF
TGTGCCAGCAAAGATTTTAGCGGGAGAAAAGACACCGGGGAGCTGTTTTTT
>NA|TRBV5-6|TRBJ2-5|TRBD1
CASTDRRLYRGPETQYF
TGTGCCAGCACCGACCGGAGGTTGTACAGGGGTCCGGAGACCCAGTACTTC
>once|TRBV20-1|TRBJ1-2|TRBD1
CSGRDSYGYTF
TGCAGTGGTCGGGACAGCTATGGCTACACCTTC
>NA|TRBV19|TRBJ1-2|NA
CASSISQRGYTF
TGTGCCAGTAGTATCAGCCAGCGTGGCTACACCTTC
>NA|TRBV5-1|TRBJ2-1|TRBD2
CASSRTTSGRKGNEQFF
TGCGCCAGCAGCAGAACGACTAGCGGGAGGAAGGGCAATGAGCAGTTCTTC
>NA|TRBV5-1|TRBJ2-1|NA
CASSLALNEQFF
TGCGCCAGCAGCTTGGCCCTGAATGAGCAGTTCTTC
>NA|TRBV14|TRBJ2-1|TRBD1
CASSHRTGETQFF
TGTGCCAGCAGCCACCGGACAGGGGAAACGCAGTTCTTC
>NA|TRBV7-2|TRBJ1-5|NA
CASSPDTDSNQPQHF
TGTGCCAGCAGCCCGGACACTGATAGCAATCAGCCCCAGCATTTT
>once|TRBV2|TRBJ1-1|NA
CASPITLTMNTEAFF
TGTGCCAGCCCTATAACCCTTACCATGAACACTGAAGCTTTCTTT
>NA|TRBV5-1|TRBJ2-2|TRBD2
CASSPLAENTGELFF
TGCGCCAGCAGCCCACTAGCGGAGAACACCGGGGAGCTGTTTTTT
>NA|TRBV5-1|TRBJ2-7|NA
CASRGSSYEQYF
TGCGCCAGCCGGGGTTCCTCCTACGAGCAGTACTTC
>few|TRBV6-5|TRBJ1-5|NA
CASSPPGRSNQPQHF
TGTGCCAGCAGCCCACCAGGGCGAAGCAATCAGCCCCAGCATTTT
>few|TRBV6-5|TRBJ2-2|TRBD1
CASTNRGLNTGELFF
TGTGCCAGCACTAACAGGGGCTTGAACACCGGGGAGCTGTTTTTT
>NA|TRBV4-3|TRBJ2-2|NA
CASSQDRDFTPTGELFF
TGCGCCAGCAGCCAAGATCGGGATTTTACACCCACCGGGGAGCTGTTTTTT
>NA|TRBV2|TRBJ1-6|NA
CASAEEQTSPLHF
TGTGCCAGCGCGGAGGAACAGACTTCACCCCTCCACTTT
>NA|TRBV15|TRBJ2-4|NA
CATKVSLGENIQYF
TGTGCCACCAAGGTCTCCCTAGGCGAAAACATTCAGTACTTC
>NA|TRBV7-3|TRBJ2-2|TRBD2
CASSLTGGSDGELFF
TGTGCCAGCAGCTTAACGGGAGGGTCCGATGGGGAGCTGTTTTTT
>NA|TRBV7-2|TRBJ1-2|NA
CASSLVGGEGGYTF
TGTGCCAGCAGCTTAGTCGGGGGGGAGGGTGGCTACACCTTC
>NA|TRBV7-9|TRBJ2-3|NA
CASSSEGLRHTDTQYF
TGTGCCAGCAGCTCCGAAGGCCTTAGACACACAGATACGCAGTATTTT
>NA|TRBV6-5|TRBJ2-1|TRBD1
CASRTGGWDEQFF
TGTGCCAGCAGAACAGGGGGCTGGGATGAGCAGTTCTTC
>NA|TRBV9|TRBJ2-5|TRBD2
CASSVGFGGGQETQYF
TGTGCCAGCAGCGTAGGCTTCGGGGGGGGCCAAGAGACCCAGTACTTC
>NA|TRBV7-2|TRBJ1-2|NA
CASSLVLTDGYTF
TGTGCCAGCAGCTTAGTACTTACAGACGGCTACACCTTC
>NA|TRBV7-8|TRBJ1-2|TRBD1
CASSADRADGYTF
TGTGCCAGCAGCGCGGACAGGGCGGACGGCTACACCTTC
>few|TRBV2|TRBJ1-1|TRBD1
CASSDREGNTEAFF
TGTGCCAGCAGCGACAGGGAAGGGAACACTGAAGCTTTCTTT
>NA|TRBV18|TRBJ1-1|NA
CASSPPTGTEAFF
TGTGCCAGCTCACCACCGACGGGCACTGAAGCTTTCTTT
>NA|TRBV15|TRBJ1-6|NA
CATSARSYSPLHF
TGTGCCACCAGCGCTCGGTCCTATTCACCCCTCCACTTT
>NA|TRBV5-4|TRBJ1-1|TRBD1
CASSLDAGGSGEAFF
TGTGCCAGCAGCTTGGACGCAGGGGGCTCGGGTGAAGCTTTCTTT
>NA|TRBV4-3|TRBJ1-4|TRBD1
CASSLETGSLNEKLFF
TGCGCCAGCAGCCTTGAGACAGGGTCACTTAATGAAAAACTGTTTTTT
>once|TRBV24-1|TRBJ2-3|TRBD2
CATSDLGLAGGTDTQYF
TGTGCCACCAGTGATCTCGGACTAGCGGGGGGCACAGATACGCAGTATTTT
>NA|TRBV5-1|TRBJ1-3|NA
CASSLVGDRFGNTIYF
TGCGCCAGCAGCTTGGTAGGAGATCGTTTTGGAAACACCATATATTTT
>few|TRBV7-8|TRBJ2-7|NA
CASSLVGLEQYF
TGTGCCAGCAGCTTAGTCGGGTTGGAGCAGTACTTC
>NA|TRBV5-4|TRBJ1-1|NA
CASSAGTNLNTEAFF
TGTGCCAGCAGCGCAGGTACAAATTTGAACACTGAAGCTTTCTTT
>NA|TRBV5-4|TRBJ2-1|TRBD1
CASKLQGGSNEQFF
TGTGCCAGCAAGTTACAGGGGGGATCCAATGAGCAGTTCTTC
>NA|TRBV5-1|TRBJ2-3|TRBD2
CASKGSSGRPTSTDTQYF
TGCGCCAGCAAAGGGTCCAGCGGGAGGCCTACTAGCACAGATACGCAGTATTTT
>NA|TRBV5-1|TRBJ2-1|TRBD2
CASSLTASGGNEQFF
TGCGCCAGCAGCTTGACGGCTAGCGGGGGAAATGAGCAGTTCTTC
>NA|TRBV7-2|TRBJ1-5|TRBD1
CASSLDRGYQPQHF
TGTGCCAGCAGCTTAGACAGGGGGTATCAGCCCCAGCATTTT
>NA|TRBV5-1|TRBJ1-5|TRBD1
CASSRQGGGNQPQHF
TGCGCCAGCAGCCGGCAGGGGGGAGGTAATCAGCCCCAGCATTTT
>NA|TRBV30|TRBJ1-5|TRBD1
CAWGGTGEQPQHF
TGTGCCTGGGGGGGTACAGGGGAACAGCCCCAGCATTTT
>NA|TRBV24-1|TRBJ2-1|TRBD1
CATSDPGTGNNEQFF
TGTGCCACCAGTGATCCCGGGACAGGGAACAATGAGCAGTTCTTC
>NA|TRBV6-1|TRBJ1-2|TRBD1
CASSEAGQVGDYGYTF
TGTGCCAGCAGTGAAGCCGGACAGGTTGGGGACTATGGCTACACCTTC